This TCR beta chain was obtained from a study of T cell repertoires in cytomegalovirus infection. Study-level information: CMV epitopes in the study were HLA-C-restricted (recently identified) and HLA-B-restricted (well studied). Indications came from public TCR beta signatures; they pointed to CMV infection and to a matching HLA type.

General study points: Cumulative frequency (of public TCR beta family members) identified carriers of CMV plus the relevant HLA. CMV-specific TCR beta clonotypes restricted by HLA-C were the ones dominating the ex vivo response.

TCRdb reprocessed the reads via MiXCR and lists one record per CDR3 protein. The sample yields roughly 700,000 distinct CDR3 sequences, 30% to 40% seen once. About this clonotype: Its antigen remains unknown. The junction and the germline gene differ at one end; a read error may be behind it.

CDR1 is LGHNA and CDR2 is YSLEER in the germline V gene. The CDR3 loop spans 22 amino acids. The chain is built from TRBV4-3 and TRBJ2-6; 7 bases line up with TRBD2. Sample: cultured PBMCs, taken from culture after CMV antigen stimulation. The clonotype comes from a human donor in good health (CMV status not recorded). Some clones in this sample may be carry-over from other donors' samples. The CDR3 DNA sequence: TGCGCCAGCAGCCCCGCCCCCACGCCAATGGGACGGGGGGTTGGAGGGGTCAACGTCCTGACTTTC. This translates into CASSPAPTPMGRGVGGVNVLTF.